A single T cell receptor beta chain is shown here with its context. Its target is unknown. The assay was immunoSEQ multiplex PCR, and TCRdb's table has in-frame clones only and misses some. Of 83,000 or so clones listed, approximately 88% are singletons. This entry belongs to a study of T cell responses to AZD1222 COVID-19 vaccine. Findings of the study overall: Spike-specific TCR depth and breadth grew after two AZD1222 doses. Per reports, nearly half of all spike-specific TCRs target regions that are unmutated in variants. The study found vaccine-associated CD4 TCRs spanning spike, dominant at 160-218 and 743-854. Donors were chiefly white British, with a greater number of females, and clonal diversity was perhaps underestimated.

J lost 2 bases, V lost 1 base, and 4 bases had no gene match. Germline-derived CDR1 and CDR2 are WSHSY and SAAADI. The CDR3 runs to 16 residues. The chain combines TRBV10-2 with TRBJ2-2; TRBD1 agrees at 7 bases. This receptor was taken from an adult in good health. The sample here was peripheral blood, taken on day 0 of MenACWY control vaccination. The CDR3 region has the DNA TGCGCCAGCAGTGAGTGGGGACAGCCCAACACCGGGGAGCTGTTTTTT. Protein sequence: CASSEWGQPNTGELFF.